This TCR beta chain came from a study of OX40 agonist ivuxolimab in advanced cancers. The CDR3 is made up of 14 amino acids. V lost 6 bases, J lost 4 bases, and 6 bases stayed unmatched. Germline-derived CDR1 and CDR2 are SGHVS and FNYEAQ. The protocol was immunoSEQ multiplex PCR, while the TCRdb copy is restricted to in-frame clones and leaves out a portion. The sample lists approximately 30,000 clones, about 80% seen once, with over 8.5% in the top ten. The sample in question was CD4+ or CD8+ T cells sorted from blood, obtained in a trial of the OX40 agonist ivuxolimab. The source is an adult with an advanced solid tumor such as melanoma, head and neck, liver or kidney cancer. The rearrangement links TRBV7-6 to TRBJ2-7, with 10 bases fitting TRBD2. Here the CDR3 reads CASSFSGGSYEQYF. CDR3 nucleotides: TGTGCCAGCAGTTTTAGCGGGGGGAGTTACGAGCAGTACTTC.